The following is a TCR beta chain sequence with its context. The data derive from a study of human T cells and chemical hapten exposure. Overall study: Sensitization involved placing 2% DPC onto a roughly 2 cm by roughly 2 cm region of upper inner arm skin.

Trimming removed 8 bases at V and 3 bases at J, with 10 bases between. CDR1 is SQVTM, CDR2 ANQGSEA, per germline. The length of the CDR3 is 11 residues. TCRdb re-derived calls from the RACE reads in MiXCR, one entry per CDR3 protein. The sample lists approximately 82,000 distinct CDR3 sequences, 6.6% occurring once. Described time point: patch test 2, 6 weeks after DPC sensitization. Treatment meaning: therapeutic diphenylcyclopropenone sensitization with weekly scalp DPC. The rearrangement uses TRBV29-1 and TRBJ1-1; D not certain. The receptor's source is a woman in her twenties or thirties with alopecia areata. Some clones in this sample may be carry-over from other donors' samples. The material was whole blood, obtained in connection with sensitization to the hapten diphenylcyclopropenone (DPC). Here the CDR3 DNA reads TGCAGCTCCCTCGGTTACACTGAAGCTTTCTTT. Residues: CSSLGYTEAFF.